The rows below give T cell receptor beta chains drawn from one sample of a study of OX40 agonist ivuxolimab in advanced cancers. This table comes from immunoSEQ multiplex PCR, and its TCRdb copy is limited to in-frame clones, with some not included. This sample has around 90,000 clones, with about 90% found just once. The sequenced sample was CD4+ or CD8+ T cells sorted from blood, obtained in a trial of the OX40 agonist ivuxolimab. These receptors all come from an adult with an advanced solid tumor such as melanoma, head and neck, liver or kidney cancer. CDR3s include the opening cysteine and the closing phenylalanine or tryptophan. The order of the fields is J gene, V gene, clone size, D gene, CDR3 DNA, CDR3 protein. A D gene is named only where the DNA matches it firmly. The size field is filled for only some rows; it gives once, few, many or a size class.

j_gene: TRBJ1-5
v_gene: TRBV30
abundance: few
d_gene: .
CDR3nt: TGTGCCTGGGCCGCAGGGCTCGGGCCCCAGCATTTT
CDR3aa: CAWAAGLGPQHF

j_gene: TRBJ2-6
v_gene: TRBV2
abundance: .
d_gene: .
CDR3nt: TGTGCCAGCACGTTAGGACGCAAAACTGGGGCCAACGTCCTGACTTTC
CDR3aa: CASTLGRKTGANVLTF

j_gene: TRBJ2-1
v_gene: TRBV7-9
abundance: .
d_gene: TRBD2
CDR3nt: TGTGCCAGCAGCTTAAGCGGGAGCTACAATGAGCAGTTCTTC
CDR3aa: CASSLSGSYNEQFF

j_gene: TRBJ2-1
v_gene: TRBV19
abundance: few
d_gene: TRBD2
CDR3nt: TGTGCCAGTAGTAGTAGCGGGAGAAATGTTGGCTCCTACAATGAGCAGTTCTTC
CDR3aa: CASSSSGRNVGSYNEQFF

j_gene: TRBJ2-5
v_gene: TRBV25-1
abundance: .
d_gene: .
CDR3nt: TGTGCCAGCACCCCCCGGGAGCAAAGCAAACAAGAGACCCAGTACTTC
CDR3aa: CASTPREQSKQETQYF

j_gene: TRBJ2-5
v_gene: TRBV7-8
abundance: .
d_gene: .
CDR3nt: TGTGCCAGCAGGGCTAGACAGTACCAAGAGACCCAGTACTTC
CDR3aa: CASRARQYQETQYF

j_gene: TRBJ1-2
v_gene: TRBV6-5
abundance: .
d_gene: .
CDR3nt: TGTGCCAGCAGTTACGGGAAAGGCTACACCTTC
CDR3aa: CASSYGKGYTF

j_gene: TRBJ2-3
v_gene: TRBV4-2
abundance: .
d_gene: TRBD2
CDR3nt: TGTGCCAGCAGCCCCCTCCAGACTAGCGGGAGGGCCCTCGCATACACAGATACGCAGTATTTT
CDR3aa: CASSPLQTSGRALAYTDTQYF

j_gene: TRBJ2-5
v_gene: TRBV6-5
abundance: .
d_gene: TRBD2
CDR3nt: TGTGCCAGCAAGTTCAAGCGGGAACAAGAGACCCAGTACTTC
CDR3aa: CASKFKREQETQYF

j_gene: TRBJ2-1
v_gene: TRBV5-8
abundance: .
d_gene: .
CDR3nt: TGTGCCAGCAGCTTGTCCCCTTGGGGGCATGAGCAGTTCTTC
CDR3aa: CASSLSPWGHEQFF

j_gene: TRBJ2-7
v_gene: TRBV27
abundance: .
d_gene: .
CDR3nt: TGTGCCAGCAGTTTTGGACAGAACGGCTACGAGCAGTACTTC
CDR3aa: CASSFGQNGYEQYF

j_gene: TRBJ2-1
v_gene: TRBV10-3
abundance: .
d_gene: .
CDR3nt: TGTGCCATCAGTGATGTTAGATTTGAGCAGTTCTTC
CDR3aa: CAISDVRFEQFF

j_gene: TRBJ2-3
v_gene: TRBV13
abundance: .
d_gene: TRBD2
CDR3nt: TGTGCCAGCAGCTTAAAACTAGCGGGGGGCACAGATACGCAGTATTTT
CDR3aa: CASSLKLAGGTDTQYF

j_gene: TRBJ2-2
v_gene: TRBV19
abundance: .
d_gene: .
CDR3nt: TGTGCCAGTAGTATAGATCCCCCCCCGAGCCGGGAGCTGTTTTTT
CDR3aa: CASSIDPPPSRELFF

j_gene: TRBJ2-4
v_gene: TRBV29-1
abundance: .
d_gene: TRBD1
CDR3nt: TGCAGCGCACGACCCACAGGGGTCAAAAACATTCAGTACTTC
CDR3aa: CSARPTGVKNIQYF

j_gene: TRBJ1-1
v_gene: TRBV9
abundance: .
d_gene: .
CDR3nt: TGTGCCAGCAGCGTAGCAGAGGGGATTCCCCCTGAAGCTTTCTTT
CDR3aa: CASSVAEGIPPEAFF

j_gene: TRBJ2-5
v_gene: TRBV14
abundance: .
d_gene: .
CDR3nt: TGTGCCAGCAGGAGGGAGACCCAGTACTTC
CDR3aa: CASRRETQYF

j_gene: TRBJ2-5
v_gene: TRBV30
abundance: .
d_gene: .
CDR3nt: TGTGCCTGGAGTCCCCCGCGTAAACTGTCGGAGACCCAGTACTTC
CDR3aa: CAWSPPRKLSETQYF

j_gene: TRBJ1-3
v_gene: TRBV29-1
abundance: few
d_gene: TRBD1
CDR3nt: TGCAGCGTCGGGACAGGGGCTGGAAACACCATATATTTT
CDR3aa: CSVGTGAGNTIYF

j_gene: TRBJ2-3
v_gene: TRBV18
abundance: .
d_gene: .
CDR3nt: TGTGCCAGCTCACAAGAGGATACGCAGTATTTT
CDR3aa: CASSQEDTQYF

j_gene: TRBJ1-2
v_gene: TRBV2
abundance: .
d_gene: .
CDR3nt: TGTGCCAGCAGTGGTGCTCAAAAAGGAAGCTACACCTTC
CDR3aa: CASSGAQKGSYTF

j_gene: TRBJ1-1
v_gene: TRBV5-1
abundance: .
d_gene: .
CDR3nt: TGCGCCAGCTCTTCCAGGGGGAACACTGAAGCTTTCTTT
CDR3aa: CASSSRGNTEAFF

j_gene: TRBJ2-1
v_gene: TRBV11-2
abundance: .
d_gene: .
CDR3nt: TGTGCCAGCAGCTTAGCAGGCGTAACAAATGAGCAGTTCTTC
CDR3aa: CASSLAGVTNEQFF

j_gene: TRBJ2-2
v_gene: TRBV11-1
abundance: .
d_gene: .
CDR3nt: TGTGCCAGCAGCTCCGCTAGCTCGAACACCGGGGAGCTGTTTTTT
CDR3aa: CASSSASSNTGELFF

j_gene: TRBJ2-5
v_gene: TRBV18
abundance: .
d_gene: TRBD1
CDR3nt: TGTGCCAGCTCACCTAGGACAGGAACCGAAGAGACCCAGTACTTC
CDR3aa: CASSPRTGTEETQYF

j_gene: TRBJ1-2
v_gene: TRBV5-1
abundance: .
d_gene: .
CDR3nt: TGCGCCAGCAGCAACGGGCCCACAGGGGGCTACACCTTC
CDR3aa: CASSNGPTGGYTF

j_gene: TRBJ2-1
v_gene: TRBV18
abundance: .
d_gene: .
CDR3nt: TGTGCCAGCTCACCACCAAGTAGGGGGGGGGATGAGCAGTTCTTC
CDR3aa: CASSPPSRGGDEQFF

j_gene: TRBJ2-5
v_gene: TRBV2
abundance: .
d_gene: .
CDR3nt: TGTGCCAGCACGTTCGGAGAGACCCAGTACTTC
CDR3aa: CASTFGETQYF

j_gene: TRBJ2-5
v_gene: TRBV2
abundance: once
d_gene: .
CDR3nt: TGTGCCAGCACTGAGGGAGGCAGGCGGGAGACCCAGTACTTC
CDR3aa: CASTEGGRRETQYF

j_gene: TRBJ1-3
v_gene: TRBV5-1
abundance: .
d_gene: .
CDR3nt: TGCGCCAGCAGCTTAGGGATTTTCTCTGGAAACACCATATATTTT
CDR3aa: CASSLGIFSGNTIYF